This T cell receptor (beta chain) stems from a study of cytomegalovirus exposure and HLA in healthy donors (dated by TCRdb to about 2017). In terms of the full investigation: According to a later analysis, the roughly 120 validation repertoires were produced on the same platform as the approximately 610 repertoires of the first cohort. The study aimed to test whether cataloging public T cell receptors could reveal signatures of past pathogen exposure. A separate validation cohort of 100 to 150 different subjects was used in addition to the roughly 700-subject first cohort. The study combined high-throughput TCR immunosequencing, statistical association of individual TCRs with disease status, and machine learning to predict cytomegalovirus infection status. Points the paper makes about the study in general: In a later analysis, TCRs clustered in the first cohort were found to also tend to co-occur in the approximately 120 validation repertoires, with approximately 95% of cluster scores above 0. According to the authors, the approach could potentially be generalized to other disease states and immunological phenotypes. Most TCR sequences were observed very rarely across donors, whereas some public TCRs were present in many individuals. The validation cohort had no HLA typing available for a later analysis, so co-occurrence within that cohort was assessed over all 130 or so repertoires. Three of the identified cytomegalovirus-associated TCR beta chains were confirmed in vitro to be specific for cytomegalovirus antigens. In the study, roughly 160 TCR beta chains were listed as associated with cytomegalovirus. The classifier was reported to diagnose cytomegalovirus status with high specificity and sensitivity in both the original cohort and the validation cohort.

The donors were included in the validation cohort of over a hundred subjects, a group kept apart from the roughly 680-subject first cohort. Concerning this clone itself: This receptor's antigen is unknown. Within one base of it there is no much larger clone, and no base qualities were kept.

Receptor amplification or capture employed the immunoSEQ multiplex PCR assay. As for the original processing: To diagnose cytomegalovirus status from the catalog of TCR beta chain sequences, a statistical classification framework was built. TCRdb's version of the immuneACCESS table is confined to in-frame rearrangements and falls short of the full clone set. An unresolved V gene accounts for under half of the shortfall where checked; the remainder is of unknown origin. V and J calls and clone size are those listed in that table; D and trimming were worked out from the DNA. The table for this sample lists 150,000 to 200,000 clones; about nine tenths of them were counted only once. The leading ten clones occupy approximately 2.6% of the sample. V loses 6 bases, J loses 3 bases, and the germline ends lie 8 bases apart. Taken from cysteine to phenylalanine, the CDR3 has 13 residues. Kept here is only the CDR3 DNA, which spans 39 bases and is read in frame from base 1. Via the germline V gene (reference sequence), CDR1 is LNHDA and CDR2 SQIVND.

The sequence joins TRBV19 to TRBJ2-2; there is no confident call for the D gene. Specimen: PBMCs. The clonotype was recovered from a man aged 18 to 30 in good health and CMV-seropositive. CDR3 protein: CASRVRDTGELFF. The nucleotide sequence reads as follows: TGTGCCAGTAGGGTGCGTGACACCGGGGAGCTGTTTTTT.